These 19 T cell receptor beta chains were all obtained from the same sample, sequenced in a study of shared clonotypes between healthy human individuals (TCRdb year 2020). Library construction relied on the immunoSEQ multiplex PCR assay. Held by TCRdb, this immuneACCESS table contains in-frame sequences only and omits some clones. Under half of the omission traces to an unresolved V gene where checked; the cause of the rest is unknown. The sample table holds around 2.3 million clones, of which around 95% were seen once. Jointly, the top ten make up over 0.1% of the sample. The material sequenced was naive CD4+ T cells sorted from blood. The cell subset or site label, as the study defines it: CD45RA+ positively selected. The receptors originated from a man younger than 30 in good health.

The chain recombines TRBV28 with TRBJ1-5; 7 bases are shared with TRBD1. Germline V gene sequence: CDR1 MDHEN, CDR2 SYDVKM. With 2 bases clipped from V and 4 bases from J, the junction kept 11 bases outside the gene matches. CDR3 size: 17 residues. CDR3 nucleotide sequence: TGTGCCAGCAGTTTAAGTTCTCTACAGGGGAAAAATCAGCCCCAGCATTTT. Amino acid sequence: CASSLSSLQGKNQPQHF.

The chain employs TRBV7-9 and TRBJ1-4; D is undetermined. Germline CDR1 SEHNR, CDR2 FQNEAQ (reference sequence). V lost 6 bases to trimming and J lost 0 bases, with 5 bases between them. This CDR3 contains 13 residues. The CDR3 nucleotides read TGTGCCAGCAGTAGATCAACTAATGAAAAACTGTTTTTT. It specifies CASSRSTNEKLFF.

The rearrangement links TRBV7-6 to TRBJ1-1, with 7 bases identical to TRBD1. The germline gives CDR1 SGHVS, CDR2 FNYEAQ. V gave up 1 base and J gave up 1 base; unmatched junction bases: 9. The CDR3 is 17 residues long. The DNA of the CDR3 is TGTGCCAGCAGCTTAGGTCGGGGGACAGTGGGGAACACTGAAGCTTTCTTT. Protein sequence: CASSLGRGTVGNTEAFF. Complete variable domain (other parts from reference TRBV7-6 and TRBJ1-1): GAGVSQSPRYKVTKRGQDVALRCDPISGHVSLYWYRQALGQGPEFLTYFNYEAQQDKSGLPNDRFSAERPEGSISTLTIQRTEQRDSAMYRCASSLGRGTVGNTEAFFGQGTRLTVV.

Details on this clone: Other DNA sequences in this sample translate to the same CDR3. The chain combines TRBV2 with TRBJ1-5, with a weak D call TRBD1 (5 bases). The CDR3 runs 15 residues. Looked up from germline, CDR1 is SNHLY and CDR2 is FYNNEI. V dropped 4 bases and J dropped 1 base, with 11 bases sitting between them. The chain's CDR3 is CASSGQGGSNQPQHF. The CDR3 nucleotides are TGTGCCAGCAGTGGGCAGGGAGGCAGCAATCAGCCCCAGCATTTT.

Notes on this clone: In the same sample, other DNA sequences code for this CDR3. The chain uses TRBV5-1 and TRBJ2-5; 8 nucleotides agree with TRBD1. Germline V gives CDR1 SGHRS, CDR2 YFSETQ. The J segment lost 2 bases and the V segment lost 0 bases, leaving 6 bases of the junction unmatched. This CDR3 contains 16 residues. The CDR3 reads CASSLGGQGGQETQYF. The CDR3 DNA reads TGCGCCAGCAGCTTGGGAGGACAGGGTGGACAAGAGACCCAGTACTTC.

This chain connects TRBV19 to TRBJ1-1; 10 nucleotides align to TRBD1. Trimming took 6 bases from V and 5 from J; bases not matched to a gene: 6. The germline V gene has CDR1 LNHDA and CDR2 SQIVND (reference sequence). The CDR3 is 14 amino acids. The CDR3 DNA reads TGTGCCAGTAGCGACAGGGGGCCTGGAACTGAAGCTTTCTTT. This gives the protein CASSDRGPGTEAFF.

CDR3 protein: CASSWVVSGELFF. The CDR3 coding sequence is TGTGCCAGCAGCTGGGTCGTCAGCGGGGAGCTGTTTTTT. The chain combines TRBV11-2 with TRBJ2-2, with D hard to call. The germline V and J ends were trimmed by 4 bases and 7 bases, with 10 bases remaining between them. Germline V gene sequence: CDR1 SGHAT, CDR2 FQNNGV. The CDR3 extends over 13 amino acids.

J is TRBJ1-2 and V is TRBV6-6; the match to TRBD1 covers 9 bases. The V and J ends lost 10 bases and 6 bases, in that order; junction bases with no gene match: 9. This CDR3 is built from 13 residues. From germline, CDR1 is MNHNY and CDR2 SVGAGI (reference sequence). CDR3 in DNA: TGTGCCACCCGGACAGGGGCTGGTAATGGCTACACCTTC. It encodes CATRTGAGNGYTF.

The CDR3 here is CASRTTGGISYEQYF. As DNA, the CDR3 is TGTGCCAGCAGGACCACAGGGGGCATTTCCTACGAGCAGTACTTC. The V call is TRBV6-1, the J call TRBJ2-7; 9 bases agree with TRBD1. Germline V CDR1 and CDR2: MNHNS, SASEGT. V lost 6 bases to trimming and J lost 1 base; unmatched junction nucleotides: 7. The length of the CDR3 is 15 residues.

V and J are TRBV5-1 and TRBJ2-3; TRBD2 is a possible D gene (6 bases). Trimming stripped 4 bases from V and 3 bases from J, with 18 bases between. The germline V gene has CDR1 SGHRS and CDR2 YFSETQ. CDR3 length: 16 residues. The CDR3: CASSPGDPGGTDTQYF. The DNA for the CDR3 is TGCGCCAGCAGCCCGGGGGACCCCGGGGGAACAGATACGCAGTATTTT.

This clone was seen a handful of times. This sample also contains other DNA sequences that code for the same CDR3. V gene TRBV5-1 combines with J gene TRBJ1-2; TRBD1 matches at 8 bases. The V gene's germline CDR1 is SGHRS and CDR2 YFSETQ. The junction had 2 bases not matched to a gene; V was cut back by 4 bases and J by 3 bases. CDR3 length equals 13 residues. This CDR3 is CASSQTGDYGYTF. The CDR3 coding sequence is TGCGCCAGCAGCCAGACAGGGGACTATGGCTACACCTTC.

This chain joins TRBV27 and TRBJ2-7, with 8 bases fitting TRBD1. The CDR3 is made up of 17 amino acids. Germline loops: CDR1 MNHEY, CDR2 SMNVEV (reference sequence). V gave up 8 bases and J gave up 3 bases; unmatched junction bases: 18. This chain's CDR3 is CASPEDRVPNLLYEQYF. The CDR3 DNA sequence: TGTGCCAGCCCAGAGGACAGGGTTCCTAATCTCCTCTACGAGCAGTACTTC.

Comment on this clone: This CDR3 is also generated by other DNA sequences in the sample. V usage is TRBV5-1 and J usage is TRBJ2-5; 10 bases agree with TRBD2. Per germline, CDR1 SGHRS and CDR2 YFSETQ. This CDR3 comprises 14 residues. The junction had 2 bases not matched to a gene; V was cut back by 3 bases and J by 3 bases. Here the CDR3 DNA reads TGCGCCAGCAGCTCCGGACTAGCGGAAGAGACCCAGTACTTC. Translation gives CASSSGLAEETQYF.

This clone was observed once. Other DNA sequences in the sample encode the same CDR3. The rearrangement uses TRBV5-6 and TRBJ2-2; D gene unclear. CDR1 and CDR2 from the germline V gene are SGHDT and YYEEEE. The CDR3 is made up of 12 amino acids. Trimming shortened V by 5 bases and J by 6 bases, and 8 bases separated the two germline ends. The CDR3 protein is CASSLLPGELFF. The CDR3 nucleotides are TGTGCCAGCAGTCTACTACCCGGGGAGCTGTTTTTT. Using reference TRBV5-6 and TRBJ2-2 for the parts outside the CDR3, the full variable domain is DAGVTQSPTHLIKTRGQQVTLRCSPKSGHDTVSWYQQALGQGPQFIFQYYEEEERQRGNFPDRFSGHQFPNYSSELNVNALLLGDSALYLCASSLLPGELFFGEGSRLTVL.

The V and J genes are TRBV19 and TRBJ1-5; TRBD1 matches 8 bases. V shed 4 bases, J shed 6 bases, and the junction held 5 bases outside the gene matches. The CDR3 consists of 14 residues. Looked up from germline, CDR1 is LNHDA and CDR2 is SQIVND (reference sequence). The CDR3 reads CASSKTGGGQPQHF. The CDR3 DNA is TGTGCCAGTAGTAAAACAGGGGGAGGTCAGCCCCAGCATTTT.

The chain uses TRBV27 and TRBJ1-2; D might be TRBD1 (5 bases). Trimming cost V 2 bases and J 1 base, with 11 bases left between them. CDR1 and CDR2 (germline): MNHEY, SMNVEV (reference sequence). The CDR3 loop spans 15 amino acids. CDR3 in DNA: TGTGCCAGCAGTTTACGGACGGGGCTTAACTATGGCTACACCTTC. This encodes CASSLRTGLNYGYTF.

The CDR3 nucleotides are TGTGCCAGCAGTTACTCGGTACCTGGGGCCAACGTCCTGACTTTC. It yields the protein CASSYSVPGANVLTF. The rearrangement links TRBV6-5 to TRBJ2-6; D unclear. The CDR3 has 15 residues. The germline gives CDR1 MNHEY, CDR2 SVGAGI. Trimming left V 0 bases short and J 2 bases short, with 5 bases between.

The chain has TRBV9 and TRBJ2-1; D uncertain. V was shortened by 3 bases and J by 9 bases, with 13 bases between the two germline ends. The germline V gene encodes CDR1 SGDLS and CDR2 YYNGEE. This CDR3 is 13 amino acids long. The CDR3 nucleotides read TGTGCCAGCAGCGGTCAACAAAACGCTGAGCAGTTCTTC. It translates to CASSGQQNAEQFF.

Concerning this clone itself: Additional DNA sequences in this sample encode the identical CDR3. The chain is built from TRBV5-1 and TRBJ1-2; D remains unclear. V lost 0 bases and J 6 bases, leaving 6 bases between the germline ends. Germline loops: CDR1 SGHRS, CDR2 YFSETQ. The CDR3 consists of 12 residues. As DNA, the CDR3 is TGCGCCAGCAGCTTGGGGCAAGATGGCTACACCTTC. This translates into CASSLGQDGYTF.